These 20 T cell receptor beta chains originate from one sample sequenced in a study of shared clonotypes between healthy human individuals. Sequencing was performed with immunoSEQ multiplex PCR; in TCRdb, only in-frame clones are kept and a portion is missing. The table has about 2.4 million clones, roughly 92% seen once. Sequencing was performed on naive CD4+ T cells sorted from blood. The subset is: CD45RA+ positively selected. Every receptor here comes from a man aged 18 to 29 in good health.

V and J are TRBV6-5 and TRBJ1-1; D is perhaps TRBD1 (6 bases). The germline V and J ends were trimmed by 6 bases and 5 bases, with 16 bases remaining between them. The germline gives CDR1 MNHEY, CDR2 SVGAGI. This CDR3 is 14 amino acids long. CDR3 DNA: TGTGCCAGCAGCAAAGGGGGGATGTTAACTGAAGCTTTCTTT. This translates into CASSKGGMLTEAFF.

The genes are TRBV6-5 and TRBJ2-7, with 11 bases aligning to TRBD2. Germline CDR1 is MNHEY and CDR2 is SVGAGI. The CDR3 spans 15 residues. J lost 3 bases, V lost 5 bases, and 6 bases had no gene match. In DNA form, the CDR3 reads TGTGCCAGCAGTCCGTACCTAGCGGGGGGCTACGAGCAGTACTTC. It specifies CASSPYLAGGYEQYF.

In DNA, the CDR3 is TGTGCCAGTGGGCCGCGGACCCCGCCGGGGAATGAGCAGTTCTTC. Its protein is CASGPRTPPGNEQFF. The rearrangement joins TRBV19 to TRBJ2-1; possibly TRBD2 for D (5 bases). Trimming stripped 8 bases from V and 7 bases from J, with 21 bases between. Germline V gene lookup returns CDR1 LNHDA and CDR2 SQIVND (reference sequence). The CDR3 totals 15 residues.

The count of this clone is one. The chain couples TRBV6-1 to TRBJ1-6, with TRBD1 matching 7 bases. The germline V gene has CDR1 MNHNS and CDR2 SASEGT. The CDR3 has 15 residues. Trimming cost V 4 bases and J 2 bases; bases outside gene matches: 2. CDR3 bases: TGTGCCAGCAGTGGAGGACAGGCCTATAATTCACCCCTCCACTTT. This codes for CASSGGQAYNSPLHF.

The rearrangement uses TRBV6-6 and TRBJ1-1, with 7 bases that match TRBD1. The CDR3 spans 13 residues. The V segment lost 2 bases and the J segment 7 bases; nucleotides outside the gene matches: 4. Germline CDR1 is MNHNY and CDR2 is SVGAGI (reference sequence). CDR3 sequence reads: CASSYLRDSEAFF. In DNA form, the CDR3 reads TGTGCCAGCAGTTACCTTCGGGACAGTGAAGCTTTCTTT.

Concerning this clone itself: At the DNA level, this CDR3 is encoded by other sequences in the same sample as well. CDR3 DNA: TGTGCCAGCAGCTTGGGGACTACAGATACGCAGTATTTT. Translated: CASSLGTTDTQYF. The V gene is TRBV7-2, the J gene TRBJ2-3; D may be TRBD2 (6 bases). The CDR3 has 13 amino acids. The V end lost 3 bases, the J end lost 3 bases, and 7 bases lay between the germline ends. Germline values: CDR1 SGHTA, CDR2 FQGNSA.

This clone has just one count. The chain joins TRBV5-1 to TRBJ1-5, with a possible D match to TRBD1 (6 bases). The germline V gene has CDR1 SGHRS and CDR2 YFSETQ. V was pared by 7 bases and J by 7 bases, with 15 bases between. This CDR3 is 13 amino acids long. The CDR3 coding sequence is TGCGCCAGCCGACAGGCAGCGGAACAGCCCCAGCATTTT. Protein: CASRQAAEQPQHF. The full variable domain, in which reference TRBV5-1 and TRBJ1-5 provide the parts outside the CDR3, is KAGVTQTPRYLIKTRGQQVTLSCSPISGHRSVSWYQQTPGQGLQFLFEYFSETQRNKGNFPGRFSGRQFSNSRSEMNVSTLELGDSALYLCASRQAAEQPQHFGDGTRLSIL.

J is TRBJ1-6 and V is TRBV4-3, with TRBD1 identical over 9 bases. The CDR3 consists of 20 residues. Germline values: CDR1 LGHNA, CDR2 YSLEER. The V segment lost 1 base and the J segment 0 bases; nucleotides outside the gene matches: 10. Written as DNA, the CDR3 is TGCGCCAGCAGCCAAGGTCAATCCGGGACAGGGAGCTCCTATAATTCACCCCTCCACTTT. Its translation is CASSQGQSGTGSSYNSPLHF.

This clone occurred once. The chain has TRBV9 and TRBJ2-1, with 14 bases fitting TRBD2. Trimming removed 3 bases from V and 0 bases from J; junction bases left unmatched: 5. The germline V gene encodes CDR1 SGDLS and CDR2 YYNGEE. CDR3 length equals 18 residues. DNA of the CDR3: TGTGCCAGCAGCGCCTGGGGACTAGCGGGAGTCTCCTACAATGAGCAGTTCTTC. Protein product: CASSAWGLAGVSYNEQFF.

The chain links TRBV7-8 to TRBJ2-4; no reliable D call. The V end lost 0 bases, the J end lost 2 bases, and 8 bases lay between the germline ends. The V gene's germline CDR1 is SGHVS and CDR2 FQNEAQ. This CDR3 comprises 15 residues. CDR3 protein: CASSLAGMSKNIQYF. The CDR3 DNA follows: TGTGCCAGCAGCTTAGCAGGGATGTCCAAAAACATTCAGTACTTC.

This clone came up a few times. The J gene is TRBJ1-6, the V gene TRBV6-1; D unresolved. V was pared by 7 bases and J by 7 bases, with 14 bases between. Germline assignment: CDR1 MNHNS and CDR2 SASEGT. This CDR3 comprises 14 residues. Written as DNA, the CDR3 is TGTGCCAGCAATGTCGGCAGTAGCAATTCACCCCTCCACTTT. Translating gives CASNVGSSNSPLHF.

V usage is TRBV15 and J usage is TRBJ2-7; 8 positions match TRBD1. J was trimmed by 2 bases and V by 0 bases; bases with no gene match: 3. There are 15 residues in the CDR3. Looked up from germline, CDR1 is LNHNV and CDR2 is YYDKDF (reference sequence). The CDR3 sequence is CATSRDRDRTYEQYF. CDR3 bases: TGTGCCACCAGCAGAGATCGGGACAGGACCTACGAGCAGTACTTC.

V usage is TRBV11-2 and J usage is TRBJ1-1, with D perhaps matching TRBD1 (6 bases). Looked up from germline, CDR1 is SGHAT and CDR2 is FQNNGV. The CDR3 has 12 residues. V was clipped by 4 bases and J by 11 bases, with 14 bases between them. The CDR3 sequence is CASSSNRVKAFF. The DNA of the CDR3 is TGTGCCAGCAGCTCAAACAGGGTTAAGGCTTTCTTT. The variable domain in full, with the rest retrieved from reference TRBV11-2 and TRBJ1-1, is EAGVAQSPRYKIIEKRQSVAFWCNPISGHATLYWYQQILGQGPKLLIQFQNNGVVDDSQLPKDRFSAERLKGVDSTLKIQPAKLEDSAVYLCASSSNRVKAFFGQGTRLTVV.

This clone has just one count. V is TRBV5-6 and J is TRBJ2-1; 10 bases are a match to TRBD2. Germline trimming cut 1 base from V and 4 bases from J; bases unmatched to any gene: 8. The germline gives CDR1 SGHDT, CDR2 YYEEEE. The CDR3 extends over 17 amino acids. The CDR3 region has the DNA TGTGCCAGCAGCTTGCGTTATAGCGGGAGGACATACAATGAGCAGTTCTTC. It translates to CASSLRYSGRTYNEQFF.

This chain uses TRBV30 with TRBJ2-3, with D unresolved. With 1 base removed from V and 5 bases from J, the gap between germline ends came to 4 bases. This CDR3 is built from 11 residues. Germline V gives CDR1 GTSNPN, CDR2 SVGIG (reference sequence). The CDR3 bases are TGTGCCTGGAGTGAACGAGATACGCAGTATTTT. Translation gives CAWSERDTQYF. Together with reference TRBV30 and TRBJ2-3, the CDR3 gives the full variable domain: SQTIHQWPATLVQPVGSPLSLECTVEGTSNPNLYWYRQAAGRGLQLLFYSVGIGQISSEVPQNLSASRPQDRQFILSSKKLLLSDSGFYLCAWSERDTQYFGPGTRLTVL.

To note about this clone: A junction end diverges from the germline sequence, so it may reflect a read error. This sequence joins TRBV6-5 and TRBJ1-5, with D perhaps TRBD1 (6 bases). CDR3 length: 14 amino acids. Germline assignment: CDR1 MNHEY and CDR2 SVGAGI. CDR3 in DNA: TGTGCCAGCAGCATAGGGGGGAATATTCACCCCAGGGATTTT. Its protein is CASSIGGNIHPRDF.

DNA of the CDR3: TGTGCCTGCTGGGGGACAGTAAAGACCCAGTACTTC. Protein product: CACWGTVKTQYF. This rearrangement joins TRBV30 to TRBJ2-5, with 7 bases aligning to TRBD1. The CDR3 is 12 amino acids. In germline, CDR1 is GTSNPN, CDR2 SVGIG (reference sequence). The J segment lost 6 bases and the V segment lost 6 bases, leaving 7 bases of the junction unmatched.

The chain is built from TRBV7-8 and TRBJ1-5, with a weak D call TRBD1 (6 bases). Trimming cost V 1 base and J 5 bases, with 9 bases left between them. CDR1 is SGHVS, CDR2 FQNEAQ, per germline. The CDR3 is 14 residues long. In DNA, the CDR3 is TGTGCCAGCAGCTTAGGTAGGGGGGATCAGCCCCAGCATTTT. It translates to CASSLGRGDQPQHF.

This chain joins TRBV5-6 and TRBJ1-5; D unclear. Trimming removed 3 bases at V and 2 bases at J, with 6 bases between. From germline, CDR1 is SGHDT and CDR2 YYEEEE. The CDR3 spans 13 residues. The chain's CDR3 is CASSSGGNQPQHF. The CDR3 nucleotides read TGTGCCAGCAGCTCAGGAGGCAATCAGCCCCAGCATTTT.

This chain uses TRBV29-1 with TRBJ2-5; the D gene is possibly TRBD1 (6 bases). The CDR3 runs 13 residues. Germline V gives CDR1 SQVTM, CDR2 ANQGSEA. V was cut by 5 bases and J by 5 bases, with 15 bases left in between. The CDR3: CSVQARGFETQYF. CDR3 coding DNA: TGCAGCGTTCAGGCCAGGGGTTTTGAGACCCAGTACTTC.